This T cell receptor beta chain is from a study of blood T cell repertoires in COVID-19. Study background: Spain, Italy and the United States supplied samples that represented acute and convalescent COVID-19. T cells, B-cell-depleted T cells, or PBMCs provided the cDNA or gDNA that served as material.

This CDR3 has 14 amino acids. The V end was cut by 6 bases, the J end by 9 bases, with 20 bases between. The V gene's germline CDR1 is SNHLY and CDR2 FYNNEI. Per the original methods: Nucleated cell number was recorded as an estimate derived from reference gene primer amplification. Measured with immunoSEQ multiplex PCR; TCRdb has only the in-frame clones, and not every one. Clone size and V and J calls were adopted from that table, with D and trimming inferred from the DNA. The data show tens of thousands of clones, with 91% seen just once and 1.9% held by the top ten. This clonotype was sampled from a woman aged 45-65 years in a cohort sampled during active COVID-19. Source material: peripheral blood. The chain combines TRBV2 with TRBJ1-1; D is perhaps TRBD1 (5 bases). CDR3 sequence (DNA): TGTGCCAGCAGAAGTGACTCGGAGACAGTCAAAGCTTTCTTT. It encodes CASRSDSETVKAFF.